This TCR beta chain was recorded in a study of identical twins. From the 5' RACE reads, TCRdb called clonotypes with MiXCR, one entry per CDR3 protein. The table records 450,000 to 650,000 distinct CDR3 sequences, nearly 10% of them present only once. Germline loops: CDR1 SGHRS, CDR2 YFSETQ. The CDR3 sequence is 18 residues long. With V trimmed by 0 bases and J by 7 bases, 9 bases remained unmatched. These same records also appear under a second study, on yellow fever vaccine responses in identical twins.

This TCR came from a woman in her late teens or twenties in good health. Sequences were obtained from PBMCs. The rearrangement uses TRBV5-1 and TRBJ2-1; 14 bases align to TRBD2. The CDR3 here is CASSLGTSGRSTTNEQFF. The CDR3 DNA sequence: TGCGCCAGCAGCTTGGGGACTAGCGGGAGGTCCACAACGAATGAGCAGTTCTTC.